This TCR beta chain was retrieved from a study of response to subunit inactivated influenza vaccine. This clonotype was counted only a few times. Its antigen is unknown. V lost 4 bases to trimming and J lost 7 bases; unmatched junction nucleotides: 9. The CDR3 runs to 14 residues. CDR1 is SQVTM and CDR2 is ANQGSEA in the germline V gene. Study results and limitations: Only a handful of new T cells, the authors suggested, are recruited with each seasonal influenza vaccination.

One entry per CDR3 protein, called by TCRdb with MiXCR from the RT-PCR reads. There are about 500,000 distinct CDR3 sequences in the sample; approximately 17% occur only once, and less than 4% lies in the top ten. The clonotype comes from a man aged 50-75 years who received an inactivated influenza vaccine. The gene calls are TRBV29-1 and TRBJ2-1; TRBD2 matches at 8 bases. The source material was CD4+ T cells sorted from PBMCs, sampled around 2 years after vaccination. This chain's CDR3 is CSVGASGRGNEQFF. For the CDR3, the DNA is TGCAGCGTTGGGGCTAGCGGGCGGGGGAATGAGCAGTTCTTC.